A selection of T cell receptor beta chains follows, all from one sample in a study of T cell responses to AZD1222 COVID-19 vaccine. Generated by immunoSEQ multiplex PCR, the TCRdb table keeps only in-frame clones and is missing some. The sample lists about 110,000 clones; around 90% were seen once. The specimen was peripheral blood, collected on day 0 of MenACWY control vaccination. All receptors derive from an adult in good health. The CDR3 runs from the conserved cysteine through the conserved F or W. D genes are given only for firm matches. Size is omitted from some rows. Given values are once, few, many or a class for expanded clones.

d_call	v_call	clone_size	j_call	cdr3_aa	cdr3_nt
NA	TRBV1	once	TRBJ2-7	CTSSLGRGEQYF	TGCACCAGCAGCCTTGGGAGGGGCGAGCAGTACTTC
NA	TRBV5-5	NA	TRBJ1-4	CASSSYEKLFF	TGTGCCAGCAGCTCCTATGAAAAACTGTTTTTT
NA	TRBV10-3	NA	TRBJ1-2	CAISEFDAGPYGYTF	TGTGCCATCAGTGAGTTCGATGCAGGGCCCTATGGCTACACCTTC
TRBD1	TRBV19	NA	TRBJ1-1	CASKEGASEAFF	TGTGCCAGTAAGGAGGGGGCCAGTGAAGCTTTCTTT
NA	TRBV19	NA	TRBJ1-2	CASSFGVWYGYTF	TGTGCCAGTAGTTTCGGGGTCTGGTATGGCTACACCTTC
NA	TRBV6-1	NA	TRBJ2-6	CASSEARTILSGANVLTF	TGTGCCAGCAGTGAAGCGAGGACAATCCTATCTGGGGCCAACGTCCTGACTTTC
TRBD2	TRBV3-1/TRBV3-2	NA	TRBJ2-1	CASSQVASGGEQFF	TGTGCCAGCAGCCAAGTTGCTAGCGGGGGCGAGCAGTTCTTC
NA	TRBV5-1	NA	TRBJ1-3	CASSLQGSGNTIYF	TGCGCCAGCAGCCTACAGGGCTCTGGAAACACCATATATTTT
NA	TRBV6-2/TRBV6-3	NA	TRBJ1-1	CASSYGGPEAFF	TGTGCCAGCAGTTACGGGGGCCCTGAAGCTTTCTTT
TRBD1	TRBV9	NA	TRBJ2-2	CASSPFLGTANTGELFF	TGTGCCAGCAGCCCCTTCTTGGGGACAGCGAACACCGGGGAGCTGTTTTTT
NA	TRBV20-1	NA	TRBJ2-1	CSASPFSSYNEQFF	TGCAGTGCTAGTCCATTTTCCTCCTACAATGAGCAGTTCTTC
NA	TRBV5-4	once	TRBJ1-6	CASSLGGGGSYNSPLHF	TGTGCCAGCAGCTTGGGAGGGGGTGGGTCCTATAATTCACCCCTCCACTTT
TRBD1	TRBV6-5	NA	TRBJ1-2	CASSYSKGAYGYTF	TGTGCCAGCAGTTACTCGAAGGGGGCCTATGGCTACACCTTC
TRBD1	TRBV5-5	NA	TRBJ1-3	CASSSPTGLGGNTIYF	TGTGCCAGCAGCTCCCCGACAGGGCTTGGTGGAAACACCATATATTTT
NA	TRBV18	once	TRBJ1-4	CASSPGGDEKLFF	TGTGCCAGCTCACCGGGGGGGGATGAAAAACTGTTTTTT
TRBD1	TRBV5-1	NA	TRBJ2-1	CASTTGQPNYNEQFF	TGCGCCAGCACTACGGGACAGCCTAACTACAATGAGCAGTTCTTC
NA	TRBV9	NA	TRBJ2-1	CASSALVDNEQFF	TGTGCCAGCAGCGCCCTAGTCGACAATGAGCAGTTCTTC
NA	TRBV5-1	NA	TRBJ1-5	CASSLEGGNQPQHF	TGCGCCAGCAGCTTGGAAGGGGGGAATCAGCCCCAGCATTTT
TRBD1	TRBV11-2	NA	TRBJ1-1	CASSLWTGGGTEAFF	TGTGCCAGCAGCTTATGGACAGGGGGCGGGACTGAAGCTTTCTTT
NA	TRBV5-4	once	TRBJ2-3	CASSSGGSTTPTDTQYF	TGTGCCAGCAGCTCGGGCGGGTCCACAACCCCCACAGATACGCAGTATTTT
NA	TRBV4-3	NA	TRBJ2-6	CASSQEEGSGANVLTF	TGCGCCAGCAGCCAAGAAGAGGGATCCGGGGCCAACGTCCTGACTTTC
TRBD1	TRBV2	NA	TRBJ1-5	CASSLALKGAAGQPQHF	TGTGCCAGCAGCCTCGCCCTCAAGGGGGCCGCCGGTCAGCCCCAGCATTTT
NA	TRBV5-4	once	TRBJ1-1	CASSLGAVNTEAFF	TGTGCCAGCAGCTTGGGGGCAGTGAACACTGAAGCTTTCTTT
NA	TRBV11-2	NA	TRBJ2-1	CASSLLVHEQFF	TGTGCCAGCAGCCTATTAGTCCATGAGCAGTTCTTC
TRBD1	TRBV5-1	NA	TRBJ1-1	CASRMGQGLQNTEAFF	TGCGCCAGCAGAATGGGACAGGGACTTCAGAACACTGAAGCTTTCTTT
NA	TRBV5-1	NA	TRBJ2-7	CASSLGLSREQYF	TGCGCCAGCAGCTTGGGACTTTCACGGGAGCAGTACTTC
NA	TRBV30	NA	TRBJ1-4	CASRSWGREEKLFF	TGTGCCTCTCGGAGTTGGGGGCGGGAAGAAAAACTGTTTTTT
NA	TRBV5-1	NA	TRBJ2-6	CASSAGGSGANVLTF	TGCGCCAGCAGCGCCGGAGGTTCTGGGGCCAACGTCCTGACTTTC
NA	TRBV6-6	NA	TRBJ2-7	CASRQGQQERYEQYF	TGTGCCAGCAGGCAGGGGCAGCAGGAGCGCTACGAGCAGTACTTC
TRBD1	TRBV5-1	NA	TRBJ1-5	CASSLETGRNQPQHF	TGCGCCAGCAGCTTGGAGACAGGGCGCAATCAGCCCCAGCATTTT
NA	TRBV28	NA	TRBJ2-7	CASSLSTGVRQYF	TGTGCCAGCAGTTTGTCGACGGGAGTGCGGCAGTACTTC
NA	TRBV5-5	NA	TRBJ2-2	CASSYGYTGELFF	TGTGCCAGCAGCTATGGCTACACCGGGGAGCTGTTTTTT
NA	TRBV2	few	TRBJ1-1	CASSVLGYTEAFF	TGTGCCAGCAGTGTGCTGGGGTACACTGAAGCTTTCTTT
NA	TRBV5-6	NA	TRBJ1-4	CASSFIGAAFGEKLFF	TGTGCCAGCAGCTTTATAGGGGCTGCGTTCGGAGAAAAACTGTTTTTT
NA	TRBV5-1	few	TRBJ1-6	CASSLDGPGSPLHF	TGCGCCAGCAGCTTGGACGGGCCAGGGTCACCCCTCCACTTT
TRBD1	TRBV10-3	NA	TRBJ1-1	CAISERIWTGGFTEAFF	TGTGCCATCAGTGAAAGGATTTGGACAGGGGGTTTCACTGAAGCTTTCTTT
TRBD1	TRBV10-3	NA	TRBJ1-1	CATREAGGTEAFF	TGTGCCACCAGAGAAGCAGGGGGCACTGAAGCTTTCTTT
NA	TRBV4-1	NA	TRBJ2-1	CASSQVPPGSSSYNEQFF	TGCGCCAGCAGCCAAGTTCCCCCGGGCTCGAGCTCCTACAATGAGCAGTTCTTC
TRBD1	TRBV10-2	NA	TRBJ1-1	CATTGQGINTEAFF	TGCGCCACCACAGGACAGGGGATAAACACTGAAGCTTTCTTT
NA	TRBV6-5	NA	TRBJ1-6	CASSSGPYNSPLHF	TGTGCCAGCAGTTCCGGGCCCTATAATTCACCCCTCCACTTT
TRBD1	TRBV5-1	NA	TRBJ1-1	CASSIQGSSTEAFF	TGCGCCAGCAGCATACAGGGGTCGTCCACTGAAGCTTTCTTT
NA	TRBV11-2	once	TRBJ2-1	CASSSYGADSNNEQFF	TGTGCCAGCAGTTCCTACGGGGCGGACAGCAACAATGAGCAGTTCTTC
NA	TRBV6-1	NA	TRBJ2-7	CASSEVGLWGEQYF	TGTGCCAGCAGTGAGGTGGGGCTATGGGGCGAGCAGTACTTC
NA	TRBV18	NA	TRBJ2-4	CASSKIGGLAKNIQYF	TGTGCCAGCTCAAAAATAGGGGGTCTAGCCAAAAACATTCAGTACTTC
TRBD1	TRBV28	NA	TRBJ1-2	CASSLNPGGNYGYTF	TGTGCCAGCAGTCTGAACCCAGGGGGGAACTATGGCTACACCTTC
NA	TRBV13	NA	TRBJ2-7	CASSGTEAYEQYF	TGTGCCAGCAGCGGGACGGAGGCCTACGAGCAGTACTTC
NA	TRBV18	NA	TRBJ1-1	CASSPQSGNTEAFF	TGTGCCAGCTCACCACAATCGGGGAACACTGAAGCTTTCTTT
NA	TRBV7-6	NA	TRBJ1-1	CASSLVRGWNTEAFF	TGTGCCAGCAGCTTAGTTAGGGGATGGAACACTGAAGCTTTCTTT
NA	TRBV5-4	NA	TRBJ1-6	CASSLEGGSPLHF	TGTGCCAGCAGCTTGGAAGGGGGTTCACCCCTCCACTTT
NA	TRBV7-9	NA	TRBJ2-7	CASRSITGNHEQYF	TGTGCCAGCAGATCTATTACAGGGAACCACGAGCAGTACTTC
NA	TRBV3-1/TRBV3-2	few	TRBJ1-2	CASSHFEAGAVGYTF	TGTGCCAGCAGCCACTTCGAAGCGGGGGCGGTTGGCTACACCTTC
NA	TRBV18	NA	TRBJ2-1	CASSPPGLSAVHEQFF	TGTGCCAGCTCACCGCCGGGACTCTCAGCTGTGCATGAGCAGTTCTTC
NA	TRBV6-2/TRBV6-3	NA	TRBJ1-2	CASSYRTEGQNYGYTF	TGTGCCAGCAGTTACCGGACAGAGGGTCAAAACTATGGCTACACCTTC
TRBD1	TRBV4-1	NA	TRBJ1-4	CASSQEFTGQGREKLFF	TGCGCCAGCAGCCAAGAGTTTACCGGACAGGGACGAGAAAAACTGTTTTTT